The 30 T cell receptor beta chains below were found in one sample sequenced in a study of T cells after yellow fever vaccination. TCRdb analysed the 5' RACE reads with MiXCR anew, one entry per CDR3 protein. The table includes around 360,000 distinct CDR3 sequences, around a tenth detected once. The sequences come from PBMCs, collected on the day of the first yellow fever vaccination. These receptors all come from a man younger than 35 who received the YFV17D yellow fever vaccine.

The V and J genes are TRBV12-3 or TRBV12-4 and TRBJ2-1; possible D gene TRBD2, 5 bases. V lost 7 bases, J lost 6 bases, and 10 bases lay in between. This CDR3 has 12 amino acids. In DNA form, the CDR3 reads TGTGCCAGCAAACAAGAGGGCAATGAGCAGTTCTTC. Its protein product is CASKQEGNEQFF.

This clonotype has more than one count but fewer than ten. V gene TRBV6-1 combines with J gene TRBJ1-5; 7 bases are a match to TRBD1. The germline gives CDR1 MNHNS, CDR2 SASEGT. There are 13 residues in the CDR3. Unmatched junction bases numbered 3, after V lost 6 bases and J lost 4 bases. CDR3 sequence: CASRKQGNQPQHF. In DNA, the CDR3 is TGTGCCAGCAGGAAACAGGGGAATCAGCCCCAGCATTTT.

This clonotype was counted a few times. The chain recombines TRBV5-1 with TRBJ2-5, with a weak D call TRBD2 (6 bases). Trimming left V 3 bases short and J 1 base short, with 13 bases between. Germline V lookup: CDR1 SGHRS, CDR2 YFSETQ. The CDR3 consists of 15 residues. This chain's CDR3 is CASSSSTGSQETQYF. Here the CDR3 DNA reads TGCGCCAGCAGCTCTTCGACCGGGAGCCAAGAGACCCAGTACTTC. The full variable domain, in which reference TRBV5-1 and TRBJ2-5 provide the parts outside the CDR3, is KAGVTQTPRYLIKTRGQQVTLSCSPISGHRSVSWYQQTPGQGLQFLFEYFSETQRNKGNFPGRFSGRQFSNSRSEMNVSTLELGDSALYLCASSSSTGSQETQYFGPGTRLLVL.

This clonotype was recorded a few times. This chain links TRBV3-1 with TRBJ1-1; no firm D call. The CDR3 sequence is 13 residues long. Germline CDR1 is LGHDT and CDR2 is YNNKEL (reference sequence). Trimming shortened V by 7 bases and J by 2 bases, and 11 bases separated the two germline ends. The CDR3 DNA reads TGTGCCAGCAAGGAGACGCTAAACACTGAAGCTTTCTTT. Residues: CASKETLNTEAFF.

The V gene is TRBV29-1, the J gene TRBJ1-1; no reliable D call. V lost 4 bases and J lost 4, with 7 bases in between. CDR1 and CDR2 from the germline V gene are SQVTM and ANQGSEA. This CDR3 contains 11 residues. CDR3 amino acids: CSVVLFTEAFF. For the CDR3, the DNA is TGCAGCGTTGTTTTATTCACTGAAGCTTTCTTT.

The V call is TRBV9, the J call TRBJ1-1; 8 nucleotides align to TRBD1. Looked up from germline, CDR1 is SGDLS and CDR2 is YYNGEE. The CDR3 sequence is 15 residues long. V lost 3 bases, J lost 3 bases, and 7 bases stayed unmatched. The CDR3 region is CASSESGQVHTEAFF. The CDR3 nucleotides read TGTGCCAGCAGCGAATCGGGACAGGTTCACACTGAAGCTTTCTTT.

The chain is built from TRBV5-6 and TRBJ1-2; D gene ambiguous. V dropped 7 bases and J dropped 0 bases, with 10 bases sitting between them. The CDR3 loop spans 13 amino acids. CDR1 and CDR2 (germline): SGHDT, YYEEEE. The chain's CDR3 is CASLGGSNYGYTF. In DNA form, the CDR3 reads TGTGCCAGCCTAGGAGGCTCTAACTATGGCTACACCTTC.

This rearrangement joins TRBV29-1 to TRBJ2-3; 8 bases are a match to TRBD1. Germline V lookup: CDR1 SQVTM, CDR2 ANQGSEA. V lost 6 bases to trimming and J lost 2 bases; unmatched junction nucleotides: 10. The CDR3 covers 15 residues. CDR3 sequence: CSVDGQGLSTDTQYF. Here the CDR3 DNA reads TGCAGCGTCGATGGACAGGGACTCTCCACAGATACGCAGTATTTT.

This clonotype was seen repeatedly, ten times or more. J is TRBJ2-4 and V is TRBV24-1; D unclear. The CDR3 has 12 amino acids. CDR1 and CDR2 (germline): KGHDR, SFDVKD. Trimming left V 9 bases short and J 6 bases short, with 11 bases between. The CDR3 loop is CATFWALNIQYF. The DNA for the CDR3 is TGTGCCACCTTCTGGGCCCTAAACATTCAGTACTTC.

Details on this clonotype: One junction end does not reproduce the germline sequence, and a read error may be involved. CDR3 nucleotides: TGCAGCGTTGTGCCGGGGAACGCTGAAGCTTTCTTT. Its translation is CSVVPGNAEAFF. The chain couples TRBV29-1 to TRBJ1-1; D ambiguous. The CDR3 spans 12 residues. The germline V gene encodes CDR1 SQVTM and CDR2 ANQGSEA.

This clonotype was recorded a few times. This chain links TRBV4-1 with TRBJ2-7; D is unresolved. Trimming left V 2 bases short and J 3 bases short, with 14 bases between. This CDR3 spans 15 amino acids. From germline, CDR1 is MGHRA and CDR2 YSYEKL. The DNA for the CDR3 is TGCGCCAGCAGCCAATACCCCCTAGTGGGCTACGAGCAGTACTTC. Amino acids: CASSQYPLVGYEQYF.

This clonotype appeared many times. The CDR3 loop reads CASRGAGANVLTF. Here the CDR3 DNA reads TGTGCCAGTAGGGGTGCTGGGGCCAACGTCCTGACTTTC. J is TRBJ2-6 and V is TRBV19; no clear D. Per the germline V gene, CDR1 is LNHDA and CDR2 is SQIVND (reference sequence). V was cut by 6 bases and J by 2 bases, with 5 bases left in between. This CDR3 region has 13 residues.

The chain employs TRBV19 and TRBJ1-4, with D hard to call. Between the trimmed V and J ends, which lost 1 base and 8 bases, there was a span of 5 bases. Per germline, CDR1 LNHDA and CDR2 SQIVND (reference sequence). CDR3 length: 12 amino acids. This CDR3 is CASSIAGEKLFF. DNA for the CDR3: TGTGCCAGTAGTATAGCCGGGGAAAAACTGTTTTTT.

The genes are TRBV2 and TRBJ1-2, with TRBD1 matching over 10 bases. The CDR3 has 13 amino acids. Germline V gives CDR1 SNHLY, CDR2 FYNNEI. J lost 7 bases, V lost 7 bases, and 6 bases had no gene match. The DNA for the CDR3 is TGTGCCAGCAACGACAGGGGGCGAGGTGGCTACACCTTC. Amino acid sequence: CASNDRGRGGYTF.

The rearrangement uses TRBV20-1 and TRBJ2-1, with 8 nucleotides matching TRBD2. Trimming removed 5 bases from V and 4 bases from J; junction bases left unmatched: 7. The CDR3 contains 14 residues. Germline V lookup: CDR1 DFQATT, CDR2 SNEGSKA (reference sequence). The CDR3 sequence is CSARSGVSYNEQFF. The CDR3 DNA reads as TGCAGTGCTCGTAGCGGGGTGAGTTACAATGAGCAGTTCTTC.

The rearrangement uses TRBV20-1 and TRBJ2-3; D is ambiguous. CDR1 and CDR2 from the germline V gene are DFQATT and SNEGSKA (reference sequence). The CDR3 totals 14 residues. Trimming removed 1 base at V and 5 bases at J, with 13 bases between. The CDR3 DNA follows: TGCAGTGCTAGAGCGGGTGTCTCGTTAGATACGCAGTATTTT. It yields the protein CSARAGVSLDTQYF.

This clonotype was recorded a few times. V and J are TRBV10-3 and TRBJ2-1, with a tentative D call TRBD1 (5 bases). Germline V lookup: CDR1 ENHRY, CDR2 SYGVKD. V was trimmed by 6 bases and J by 3 bases, leaving 9 bases between them. The CDR3 runs to 13 residues. The CDR3 DNA sequence: TGTGCCATCAGGCTTGACAGCTACAATGAGCAGTTCTTC. Protein: CAIRLDSYNEQFF.

This rearrangement joins TRBV11-2 to TRBJ1-1, with TRBD1 as a possible D gene (6 bases). CDR1 SGHAT and CDR2 FQNNGV come from the germline V gene. The CDR3 totals 12 residues. The V and J ends lost 6 bases and 8 bases respectively, with 13 bases between them. The CDR3 is CASSQEQGEAFF. The CDR3 nucleotides are TGTGCCAGCAGTCAGGAACAGGGAGAAGCTTTCTTT.

The chain is built from TRBV6-2 or TRBV6-3 and TRBJ2-1; 9 bases are a match to TRBD1. The CDR3 is 20 amino acids. V was pared by 0 bases and J by 0 bases, with 12 bases of the junction left unmatched. Germline assignment: CDR1 MNHEY and CDR2 SVGEGT. The CDR3 coding sequence is TGTGCCAGCAGTTACTCGGGGGGTGGACAGGGGAGTGGCTCCTACAATGAGCAGTTCTTC. Translation: CASSYSGGGQGSGSYNEQFF.

A note on this clonotype: At one end the junction does not follow the germline gene, possibly because of a read error. J is TRBJ2-7 and V is TRBV20-1, with 9 bases fitting TRBD1. Germline CDR1 reads DFQATT; CDR2 reads SNEGSKA (reference sequence). The CDR3 runs to 11 residues. The CDR3, as DNA: TGCAGTGCTCGAGGGACAGGGACCGAGCACTTC. Translation gives CSARGTGTEHF.

This clonotype was seen a handful of times. This chain links TRBV28 with TRBJ2-7; TRBD2 is a possible D gene (7 bases). This CDR3 contains 14 residues. Trimming cost V 5 bases and J 3 bases, with 14 bases left between them. Germline CDR1 and CDR2: MDHEN and SYDVKM. CDR3 residues: CASSPTGGHYEQYV. Written as DNA, the CDR3 is TGTGCCAGCAGTCCCACGGGGGGCCACTACGAGCAGTACGTC.

This clonotype was counted between two and nine times. The J gene is TRBJ2-1, the V gene TRBV7-3; D is unresolved. The CDR3 has 15 amino acids. V gave up 1 base and J gave up 6 bases, with 13 bases separating them. Germline CDR1 and CDR2: SGHTA and FQGTGA. CDR3 loop: CASSLIRTTGNEQFF. The CDR3 DNA sequence: TGTGCCAGCAGCTTAATAAGGACCACCGGCAATGAGCAGTTCTTC.

This chain joins TRBV6-1 and TRBJ1-4; 7 positions match TRBD1. The V gene end was trimmed by 6 bases and the J gene end by 8 bases; junction bases not matched to a gene: 12. The length of the CDR3 is 15 residues. Germline-derived CDR1 and CDR2 are MNHNS and SASEGT. The CDR3 DNA follows: TGTGCCAGCAGCAACTGGGGGCAGGGGGAGGAAAAACTGTTTTTT. It codes for CASSNWGQGEEKLFF.

This clonotype was observed a few times. CDR3 protein: CASRTSGGGTDTQYF. The CDR3, as DNA: TGTGCCAGCCGGACTAGCGGGGGGGGCACAGATACGCAGTATTTT. The gene calls are TRBV6-1 and TRBJ2-3, with 15 bases aligning to TRBD2. The CDR3 loop spans 15 amino acids. The ends lost 8 bases at V and 1 base at J; junction bases unmatched: 1. The germline V gene has CDR1 MNHNS and CDR2 SASEGT.

This clonotype was counted a few times. The rearrangement joins TRBV10-3 to TRBJ1-1, with D hard to call. V was trimmed by 10 bases and J by 1 base, leaving 13 bases between them. The CDR3 runs 13 residues. From germline, CDR1 is ENHRY and CDR2 SYGVKD. CDR3 nucleotides: TGTGCCACGAAGACAAATACGAACACTGAAGCTTTCTTT. This sequence encodes CATKTNTNTEAFF.

This sequence joins TRBV4-3 and TRBJ2-1, with 8 bases identical to TRBD1. The CDR3 spans 17 residues. Germline CDR1 and CDR2: LGHNA and YSLEER. Losses at the gene ends were 3 bases for V and 8 bases for J; bases not matched to a gene: 15. The CDR3 sequence: CASSHDSPGQGGDEQFF. The CDR3 DNA sequence: TGCGCCAGCAGCCACGATAGCCCCGGACAGGGAGGCGATGAGCAGTTCTTC.

The gene calls are TRBV6-5 and TRBJ2-2, with 9 bases fitting TRBD2. The CDR3 runs 18 residues. CDR1 is MNHEY and CDR2 is SVGAGI in the germline V gene. The J segment lost 5 bases and the V segment lost 0 bases, leaving 10 bases of the junction unmatched. This CDR3 reads CASSYSGSGGPGTGELFF. The CDR3, as DNA: TGTGCCAGCAGTTACTCTGGTAGCGGGGGCCCTGGGACCGGGGAGCTGTTTTTT.

There are a few counts of this clonotype. The chain has TRBV20-1 and TRBJ2-3; tentative D call: TRBD2 (5 bases). V shed 5 bases and J shed 2 bases, with 17 bases lying between them. Per the germline V gene, CDR1 is DFQATT and CDR2 is SNEGSKA (reference sequence). The CDR3 is 15 residues long. In DNA form, the CDR3 reads TGCAGTGCTCCCACTGGAGGCTTTATCACAGATACGCAGTATTTT. Residues: CSAPTGGFITDTQYF.

This clonotype showed up just a few times. This rearrangement joins TRBV9 to TRBJ1-5, with D possibly matching TRBD1 (5 bases). The germline V gene encodes CDR1 SGDLS and CDR2 YYNGEE. The germline V and J ends were trimmed by 0 bases and 7 bases, with 11 bases remaining between them. The CDR3 sequence is 14 residues long. Here the CDR3 DNA reads TGTGCCAGCAGCGTAGGGACCGGGGACCAGCCCCAGCATTTT. Translating gives CASSVGTGDQPQHF.

This clonotype was seen ten or more times. The chain recombines TRBV11-2 with TRBJ2-3; 10 positions match TRBD2. This CDR3 is built from 13 residues. Germline values: CDR1 SGHAT, CDR2 FQNNGV. V lost 8 bases to trimming and J lost 3 bases; unmatched junction nucleotides: 2. CDR3 in DNA: TGTGCCAGCGCACTAGCGGGAACAGATACGCAGTATTTT. Translating gives CASALAGTDTQYF.